These 24 T cell receptor beta chains originate from one sample sequenced in a study of T cell changes during pregnancy in multiple sclerosis. Repertoires were generated with immunoSEQ multiplex PCR, while TCRdb's copy carries only in-frame clones and drops some. The data contain some 42,000 clones, 85% to 95% of them singletons. The material sequenced was CD4+ T cells from peripheral blood mononuclear cells, taken in the third trimester of pregnancy. The receptor source for this set is a female donor with multiple sclerosis, enrolled in a pregnancy study.

The rearrangement uses TRBV5-1 and TRBJ2-7; 10 bases line up with TRBD1. V lost 3 bases to trimming and J lost 3 bases; unmatched junction nucleotides: 3. The CDR3 loop spans 14 amino acids. Germline lookup yields CDR1 SGHRS and CDR2 YFSETQ. CDR3 loop: CASSSRTGGYEQYF. CDR3 bases: TGCGCCAGCAGCTCCCGGACAGGGGGCTACGAGCAGTACTTC.

The rearrangement uses TRBV4-1 and TRBJ2-3, with D tentatively TRBD1 (6 bases). The germline V gene encodes CDR1 MGHRA and CDR2 YSYEKL. The CDR3 loop spans 18 amino acids. V shed 5 bases and J shed 2 bases, with 23 bases lying between them. CDR3 in amino acids: CASSGPQQGSDATDTQYF. Written as DNA, the CDR3 is TGCGCCAGCAGCGGCCCCCAACAGGGCTCTGATGCCACAGATACGCAGTATTTT.

The chain has TRBV7-9 and TRBJ1-1; 8 nucleotides line up with TRBD1. Germline trimming cut 1 base from V and 10 bases from J; bases unmatched to any gene: 8. The V gene's germline CDR1 is SEHNR and CDR2 FQNEAQ (reference sequence). The CDR3 is made up of 14 amino acids. CDR3: CASSLGRQGAGAFF. In nucleotides, the CDR3 is TGTGCCAGCAGCTTAGGGCGGCAGGGGGCGGGAGCTTTCTTT. Drawing the rest from reference TRBV7-9 and TRBJ1-1, the complete variable domain is DTGVSQNPRHKITKRGQNVTFRCDPISEHNRLYWYRQTLGQGPEFLTYFQNEAQLEKSRLLSDRFSAERPKGSFSTLEIQRTEQGDSAMYLCASSLGRQGAGAFFGQGTRLTVV.

The chain is built from TRBV6-1 and TRBJ2-1, with 9 bases lining up with TRBD2. The CDR3 covers 15 residues. The germline CDR1 and CDR2 sequences are MNHNS and SASEGT. Trimming removed 5 bases from V and 6 bases from J; junction bases left unmatched: 8. CDR3 coding DNA: TGTGCCAGCAGTCTGGGACTAGCTCCGGCCAATGAGCAGTTCTTC. Amino acids: CASSLGLAPANEQFF.

The chain recombines TRBV27 with TRBJ2-7; 8 bases fit TRBD1. Looked up from germline, CDR1 is MNHEY and CDR2 is SMNVEV (reference sequence). V was clipped by 5 bases and J by 3 bases; unmatched bases: 3. CDR3 length equals 13 residues. In DNA, the CDR3 is TGTGCCAGCAGTAGGACAGGGATCTACGAGCAGTACTTC. Translated, it gives CASSRTGIYEQYF.

The chain is built from TRBV6-1 and TRBJ1-5, with 8 bases that match TRBD1. V lost 6 bases and J lost 11; bases outside the gene matches: 3. The germline V gene encodes CDR1 MNHNS and CDR2 SASEGT. This CDR3 is built from 11 residues. The CDR3 is CASSQDRAQHF. CDR3 bases: TGTGCCAGCAGCCAGGACAGGGCCCAGCATTTT.

The chain links TRBV6-5 to TRBJ1-2, with 7 bases lining up with TRBD1. Germline CDR1 is MNHEY and CDR2 is SVGAGI. V lost 6 bases to trimming and J lost 13 bases; unmatched junction nucleotides: 14. The CDR3 is 13 amino acids. CDR3 coding DNA: TGTGCCAGCAGCAGACAGGGCGGAGGAAGTCTCACCTTC. It is translated as CASSRQGGGSLTF.

The V call is TRBV30, the J call TRBJ1-4; 9 bases agree with TRBD1. Germline loops: CDR1 GTSNPN, CDR2 SVGIG (reference sequence). Losses at the gene ends were 5 bases for V and 8 bases for J; bases not matched to a gene: 3. The CDR3 has 12 amino acids. Written as DNA, the CDR3 is TGTGCCTGGGACGACAGGGGGGAAAAACTGTTTTTT. It yields the protein CAWDDRGEKLFF.

The genes are TRBV5-4 and TRBJ2-7, with TRBD1 matching 9 bases. Germline CDR1 and CDR2: SGHNT and YYREEE (reference sequence). The CDR3 length is 13 residues. The V and J ends lost 4 bases and 3 bases, in that order; junction bases with no gene match: 2. CDR3 amino acids: CASSTTGGYEQYF. The CDR3 nucleotides read TGTGCCAGCAGCACGACAGGGGGCTACGAGCAGTACTTC.

This clone was seen just once. The V call is TRBV5-5, the J call TRBJ1-5; perhaps TRBD1 as D (6 bases). V dropped 0 bases and J dropped 5 bases, with 12 bases sitting between them. Germline V CDR1 and CDR2: SGHKS, YYEKEE (reference sequence). The CDR3 spans 15 residues. CDR3 sequence (DNA): TGTGCCAGCAGCTTGGGTCAGGGGTCCTATCAGCCCCAGCATTTT. It encodes CASSLGQGSYQPQHF.

The chain's CDR3 is CASSQDRLVDTQYF. DNA for the CDR3: TGCGCCAGCAGCCAAGATAGACTAGTAGATACGCAGTATTTT. The chain carries TRBV4-1 and TRBJ2-3, with D perhaps TRBD2 (6 bases). V shed 0 bases and J shed 5 bases, with 9 bases lying between them. The CDR3 is 14 amino acids. CDR1 MGHRA and CDR2 YSYEKL come from the germline V gene.

J is TRBJ2-3 and V is TRBV2, with D perhaps TRBD2 (6 bases). This CDR3 has 17 residues. The germline V gene has CDR1 SNHLY and CDR2 FYNNEI. Trimming stripped 0 bases from V and 0 bases from J, with 13 bases between. The CDR3 spells CASSEASGTHSTDTQYF. CDR3 DNA: TGTGCCAGCAGTGAAGCGTCCGGGACTCACAGCACAGATACGCAGTATTTT.

V usage is TRBV5-1 and J usage is TRBJ2-7, with TRBD2 as a possible D gene (6 bases). The CDR3 is made up of 14 amino acids. V lost 1 base and J 2 bases, leaving 10 bases between the germline ends. Germline V gene data show CDR1 as SGHRS and CDR2 as YFSETQ. The CDR3 coding sequence is TGCGCCAGCAGCTTGATGGCGGGGACCTACGAGCAGTACTTC. This sequence encodes CASSLMAGTYEQYF.

The chain joins TRBV27 to TRBJ2-5; weak D call: TRBD1 (5 bases). Trimming removed 2 bases from V and 4 bases from J, with 20 bases in between. The CDR3 covers 17 residues. CDR1 and CDR2 (germline): MNHEY, SMNVEV (reference sequence). The CDR3 DNA reads as TGTGCCAGCAGTTTAGTACAGGCCACGATGGGGCTAGAGACCCAGTACTTC. The encoded protein is CASSLVQATMGLETQYF.

This chain connects TRBV19 to TRBJ1-1; 10 nucleotides line up with TRBD1. V dropped 6 bases and J dropped 11; count of bases not matched to a gene: 18. The CDR3 loop spans 16 amino acids. Germline CDR1 is LNHDA and CDR2 is SQIVND (reference sequence). The CDR3 nucleotides are TGTGCCAGTAGGTTGGAACCGGGACAGGGGCGCGGGATGGCTTTCTTT. It translates to CASRLEPGQGRGMAFF.

The chain is built from TRBV7-9 and TRBJ1-4, with D possibly TRBD1 on 6 matching bases. CDR3 size: 18 residues. V lost 1 base to trimming and J lost 5 bases, with 20 bases between them. Per the germline V gene, CDR1 is SEHNR and CDR2 is FQNEAQ (reference sequence). The CDR3 coding sequence is TGTGCCAGCAGCTTAGGAAGGAAACAGGGTTGGTTCAATGAAAAACTGTTTTTT. This sequence encodes CASSLGRKQGWFNEKLFF. Supplemented by reference TRBV7-9 and TRBJ1-4, the full variable domain reads DTGVSQNPRHKITKRGQNVTFRCDPISEHNRLYWYRQTLGQGPEFLTYFQNEAQLEKSRLLSDRFSAERPKGSFSTLEIQRTEQGDSAMYLCASSLGRKQGWFNEKLFFGSGTQLSVL.

The chain links TRBV5-1 to TRBJ2-5; D is ambiguous. The germline gives CDR1 SGHRS, CDR2 YFSETQ. Trimming removed 5 bases from V and 5 bases from J, with 13 bases in between. This CDR3 is 13 amino acids long. The CDR3 spells CASRTSFEETQYF. CDR3 in DNA: TGCGCCAGCAGAACGAGTTTTGAGGAGACCCAGTACTTC.

The chain is built from TRBV15 and TRBJ2-2, with D perhaps TRBD2 (6 bases). V lost 5 bases and J lost 0, with 19 bases in between. The V gene's germline CDR1 is LNHNV and CDR2 YYDKDF (reference sequence). The CDR3 consists of 18 residues. The CDR3 sequence is CATSFLLQDYPNTGELFF. The CDR3 DNA reads as TGTGCCACCAGCTTTCTATTACAGGACTACCCGAACACCGGGGAGCTGTTTTTT.

The sample holds one count of this clone. This chain uses TRBV5-1 with TRBJ1-1; D uncertain. From germline, CDR1 is SGHRS and CDR2 YFSETQ. The V and J ends lost 6 bases and 0 bases respectively, with 18 bases between them. The CDR3 extends over 16 amino acids. The CDR3 sequence: CASTISLAGVNTEAFF. The CDR3 nucleotides are TGCGCCAGCACCATATCGTTGGCAGGCGTGAACACTGAAGCTTTCTTT.

The V call is TRBV7-2, the J call TRBJ2-3, with TRBD2 matching 15 bases. The CDR3 has 15 amino acids. The germline gives CDR1 SGHTA, CDR2 FQGNSA. Unmatched junction bases numbered 0, after V lost 4 bases and J lost 4 bases. The CDR3 spells CASSWTSGGADTQYF. CDR3 DNA: TGTGCCAGCAGCTGGACTAGCGGGGGGGCAGATACGCAGTATTTT. Based on the CDR3 plus reference TRBV7-2 and TRBJ2-3, the full variable domain is GAGVSQSPSNKVTEKGKDVELRCDPISGHTALYWYRQSLGQGLEFLIYFQGNSAPDKSGLPSDRFSAERTGGSVSTLTIQRTQQEDSAVYLCASSWTSGGADTQYFGPGTRLTVL.

The J gene is TRBJ1-1, the V gene TRBV6-5; 8 nucleotides match TRBD1. The length of the CDR3 is 14 residues. Trimming removed 2 bases from V and 5 bases from J; junction bases left unmatched: 4. From germline, CDR1 is MNHEY and CDR2 SVGAGI. CDR3 coding DNA: TGTGCCAGCAGTTACCGACAGGGGTGGACTGAAGCTTTCTTT. This codes for CASSYRQGWTEAFF.

This sequence joins TRBV19 and TRBJ2-5; perhaps TRBD2 as D (5 bases). CDR3 size: 16 residues. Germline V gene sequence: CDR1 LNHDA, CDR2 SQIVND (reference sequence). V was trimmed by 7 bases and J by 0 bases, leaving 18 bases between them. The CDR3 reads CASTPRGRRDQETQYF. CDR3 sequence (DNA): TGTGCCAGTACCCCCCGCGGCCGGCGGGACCAAGAGACCCAGTACTTC.

The rearrangement joins TRBV27 to TRBJ1-4, with 7 bases fitting TRBD1. V lost 5 bases, J lost 5 bases, and 8 bases stayed unmatched. CDR3 length equals 15 residues. Per the germline V gene, CDR1 is MNHEY and CDR2 is SMNVEV (reference sequence). The CDR3 DNA reads as TGTGCCAGCAGTAGACGTACAGGGGAAAATGAAAAACTGTTTTTT. This gives the protein CASSRRTGENEKLFF.

The chain couples TRBV4-2 to TRBJ1-2, with unresolved D. Germline values: CDR1 LGHNA, CDR2 YNFKEQ. V lost 0 bases to trimming and J lost 4 bases, with 12 bases between them. The CDR3 totals 15 residues. The CDR3 loop reads CASSQDAREAYGYTF. The CDR3 DNA follows: TGTGCCAGCAGCCAAGATGCGAGGGAGGCCTATGGCTACACCTTC.